These T cell receptor beta chains were read from a single sample in a study of blood T cell repertoires in COVID-19. Measured with immunoSEQ multiplex PCR; TCRdb has only the in-frame clones, and not every one. In the table there are hundreds of thousands of clones, approximately 80% of which are singletons. The sequencing input was peripheral blood. The receptors here all came from a woman aged 80 or over with acute or convalescent COVID-19. The CDR3 runs from the conserved cysteine through the conserved F or W. D genes are given only for firm matches. Expanded clones get a size class; other rows say once, few or many, or leave the size out.

J gene	D gene	V gene	clone size	CDR3 DNA	CDR3 protein
TRBJ1-6	.	TRBV28	.	TGTGCCAGCAGCCGACGGGCCGGGGGTTCACCCCTCCACTTT	CASSRRAGGSPLHF
TRBJ1-6	.	TRBV12-3/TRBV12-4	.	TGTGCCAGCAGTCTACGGGAGGGTTCACCCCTCCACTTT	CASSLREGSPLHF
TRBJ2-7	.	TRBV5-1	.	TGCGCCAGCAGCTTGGATGGCAGGGGAGCGGCCGAGCAGTACTTC	CASSLDGRGAAEQYF
TRBJ2-1	.	TRBV7-3	.	TGTGCCAGCAGCTCCCCGCCGGGGGAGCAGTTCTTC	CASSSPPGEQFF
TRBJ1-1	.	TRBV2	.	TGTGCCAGCAGTATTGACATAGAAGCTTTCTTT	CASSIDIEAFF
TRBJ1-6	TRBD1	TRBV9	.	TGTGCCAGCAGCGTAGGGACAGGACCTTCACCCCTCCACTTT	CASSVGTGPSPLHF
TRBJ2-5	.	TRBV18	.	TGTGCCAGCGCGCGGGACCTTCAAGAGACCCAGTACTTC	CASARDLQETQYF
TRBJ1-1	.	TRBV4-1	few	TGCGCCAGCAGCCAACTGACAGGATTGAACACTGAAGCTTTCTTT	CASSQLTGLNTEAFF
TRBJ1-1	.	TRBV5-1	.	TGCGCCAGCAGCTTGGGGCAGGGTGTGAACACTGAAGCTTTCTTT	CASSLGQGVNTEAFF
TRBJ2-3	TRBD1	TRBV10-2	.	TGCGCCAGCACCTGGGACAGACGCGATAGCACAGATACGCAGTATTTT	CASTWDRRDSTDTQYF
TRBJ1-6	.	TRBV4-1	few	TGCGCCAGCAGCCAAGATTTAGACACAGGGTCTAGGTCACCCCTCCACTTT	CASSQDLDTGSRSPLHF
TRBJ1-4	TRBD1	TRBV12-3/TRBV12-4	.	TGTGCCAGCAGCCCCAGGGGGGTGGGAAAACTGTTTTTT	CASSPRGVGKLFF
TRBJ1-6	.	TRBV19	.	TGTGCCAGCCGCACGTCAGGGGAATCTTCACCCCTCCACTTT	CASRTSGESSPLHF
TRBJ1-2	.	TRBV19	.	TGTGCCAGTTATAACAGGAATGGCTACACCTTC	CASYNRNGYTF
TRBJ2-4	.	TRBV3-1/TRBV3-2	.	TGTGCCAGCAGCCATAAACAGGGCCCCAAAAACATTCAGTACTTC	CASSHKQGPKNIQYF
TRBJ1-6	TRBD1	TRBV6-6	.	TGTGCCAGCAGGCTAGGTGGACAGGGGCCGGTTTCACCCCTCCACTTT	CASRLGGQGPVSPLHF
TRBJ2-5	.	TRBV24-1	.	TGTGCCACCAGTGTTGGAGGGGACAGTATAGAGACCCAGTACTTC	CATSVGGDSIETQYF
TRBJ1-2	.	TRBV7-9	.	TGTGCCAGCAGCTTAGGAGTGGGGGGAATCAGTAACTATGGCTACACCTTC	CASSLGVGGISNYGYTF
TRBJ1-6	.	TRBV2	.	TGTGCCAGCACCTTTGCGGGGGGGTCCTATAATTCACCCCTCCACTTT	CASTFAGGSYNSPLHF
TRBJ1-5	TRBD1	TRBV5-1	.	TGCGCCAGCAGCTTGGCCGGGACAGGGAGCAATCAGCCCCAGCATTTT	CASSLAGTGSNQPQHF
TRBJ2-7	.	TRBV7-6	.	TGTGCCAGCAGCTCCACAGGGCCCTTCTCCTACGAGCAGTACTTC	CASSSTGPFSYEQYF
TRBJ2-1	.	TRBV30	few	TGTGCCTGGAGCCCCGGGTCCCCAGAAGATGAGCAGTTCTTC	CAWSPGSPEDEQFF
TRBJ2-3	TRBD2	TRBV7-8	.	TGTGCCAGCAGCTTAGACGTAGCGGGGGGGTCAGATACGCAGTATTTT	CASSLDVAGGSDTQYF
TRBJ1-4	.	TRBV28	.	TGTGCCAGCAGCTTGGCGGCGGTTTTCGGAAAACTGTTTTTT	CASSLAAVFGKLFF
TRBJ1-5	.	TRBV18	.	TGTGCCAGCTCGCCCACCTCAGGTAACAATCAGCCCCAGCATTTT	CASSPTSGNNQPQHF
TRBJ2-3	.	TRBV19	.	TGTGCCAGTAGTATAAATTTAGGGAGTTCTAGCACAGATACGCAGTATTTT	CASSINLGSSSTDTQYF
TRBJ2-3	.	TRBV29-1	.	TGCAGCGTTCGCCAGGGGGGAGAGAAGCAGTATTTT	CSVRQGGEKQYF
TRBJ1-5	.	TRBV10-3	.	TGTGCCATCGGAGCGGGGGGCCACCAGCCCCAGCATTTT	CAIGAGGHQPQHF
TRBJ1-6	TRBD1	TRBV7-2	.	TGTGCCAGCAGCTTGGAGGGAAGGCAGGGGGGTAATTCACCCCTCCACTTT	CASSLEGRQGGNSPLHF
TRBJ2-5	.	TRBV5-5	.	TGTGCCTGCAGCGTGCGGGACGGGATCCAAGAGACCCAGTACTTC	CACSVRDGIQETQYF
TRBJ2-2	TRBD1	TRBV28	.	TGTGCCAGCAGTCCCCCCCCCGGGACAGGGGGCGAGAACACCGGGGAGCTGTTTTTT	CASSPPPGTGGENTGELFF
TRBJ1-2	TRBD1	TRBV28	.	TGTGCCAGCAGCCCATCCAGAGGGGGCGCGGTTGGGATCTCCTTC	CASSPSRGGAVGISF
TRBJ1-6	.	TRBV15	few	TGTGCCACCAGCAGAGATGCGGTTGGATCACCCCTCCACTTT	CATSRDAVGSPLHF
TRBJ2-5	TRBD1	TRBV11-1	.	TGTGCCAGCAGCTTATCAGGGGGCCAAGAGACCCAGTACTTC	CASSLSGGQETQYF
TRBJ2-7	.	TRBV6-5	.	TGTGCCAGCAGGGGGCAGAGGAGCTCCTACGAGCAGTACTTC	CASRGQRSSYEQYF
TRBJ2-1	TRBD1	TRBV3-1/TRBV3-2	few	TGTGCCAGCAGCCTCAACTCAGGGGGCGGTGAGCAGTTCTTC	CASSLNSGGGEQFF
TRBJ1-5	.	TRBV4-1	.	TGCGCCAGCAGCCAAGGTTTACAGGGAAGTCAGCCCCAGCATTTT	CASSQGLQGSQPQHF
TRBJ2-5	TRBD2	TRBV20-1	.	TGCAGTGCTAGTGGGACTAGCCGGGAGACCCAGTACTTC	CSASGTSRETQYF
TRBJ2-7	.	TRBV5-4	.	TGTGCCAGCAGCAAAATCGACACCTACGAGCAGTACTTC	CASSKIDTYEQYF
TRBJ1-2	.	TRBV7-9	.	TGTGCCAGCAGCCCAGGGTCCGGGTATGGCTACACCTTC	CASSPGSGYGYTF
TRBJ1-6	TRBD1	TRBV5-5	.	TGTGCCAGCAGCCCGCGGGGCCAGGGGGCGCGGAATTCACCCCTCCACTTT	CASSPRGQGARNSPLHF
TRBJ1-5	.	TRBV29-1	few	TGCAGCGCCTGGACTCTTGGTCAGCCCCAGCATTTT	CSAWTLGQPQHF
TRBJ1-1	.	TRBV6-6	.	TGTGCCAGCAATTTCGACAGCAACACTGAAGCTTTCTTT	CASNFDSNTEAFF
TRBJ2-7	.	TRBV6-2/TRBV6-3	once	TGTGCCAGCAGTTACTCAGTGGAGCGACAGTACTTC	CASSYSVERQYF
TRBJ2-7	TRBD2	TRBV4-2	.	TGTGCCAGCAGCCCCTCGACTAGCGGGGGACTATACGAGCAGTACTTC	CASSPSTSGGLYEQYF
TRBJ2-4	.	TRBV28	.	TGTGCCAGCAGCTCTCCCTGGGGGGTAGCCAAAAACATTCAGTACTTC	CASSSPWGVAKNIQYF
TRBJ1-2	.	TRBV6-1	.	TGTGCCAGCAGTGAAACAGGGTTCTATGGCTACACCTTC	CASSETGFYGYTF
TRBJ1-1	.	TRBV7-2	.	TGTGCCAGCAGCTACCGCAGGGGCGGTGAAGCTTTCTTT	CASSYRRGGEAFF
TRBJ2-1	.	TRBV9	.	TGTGCCAGCAGCCTTCAGGGGTCATCTGAGAATGAGCAGTTCTTC	CASSLQGSSENEQFF
TRBJ2-6	TRBD1	TRBV5-1	.	TGCGCCAGCAGCCCTTTACAGGGGTCGTCAGGGGCCAACGTCCTGACTTTC	CASSPLQGSSGANVLTF
TRBJ2-5	TRBD1	TRBV4-1	once	TGCGCCAGCAGCCAAGATCGGGACCAGGGGGCGCGGGAGACCCAGTACTTC	CASSQDRDQGARETQYF
TRBJ1-4	TRBD1	TRBV7-8	once	TGTGCCAGCTGTAAGACAGGGATAGCCGAAAAACTGTTTTTT	CASCKTGIAEKLFF
TRBJ2-3	TRBD2	TRBV27	few	TGTGCCAGCAGTTCCCGGGAGGAGGCCACAGATACGCAGTATTTT	CASSSREEATDTQYF
TRBJ2-5	TRBD2	TRBV3-1/TRBV3-2	once	TGTGCCAGCAGCCAAGCCGGGACTAGCGGGGGGTCGGCCCAAGAGACCCAGTACTTC	CASSQAGTSGGSAQETQYF